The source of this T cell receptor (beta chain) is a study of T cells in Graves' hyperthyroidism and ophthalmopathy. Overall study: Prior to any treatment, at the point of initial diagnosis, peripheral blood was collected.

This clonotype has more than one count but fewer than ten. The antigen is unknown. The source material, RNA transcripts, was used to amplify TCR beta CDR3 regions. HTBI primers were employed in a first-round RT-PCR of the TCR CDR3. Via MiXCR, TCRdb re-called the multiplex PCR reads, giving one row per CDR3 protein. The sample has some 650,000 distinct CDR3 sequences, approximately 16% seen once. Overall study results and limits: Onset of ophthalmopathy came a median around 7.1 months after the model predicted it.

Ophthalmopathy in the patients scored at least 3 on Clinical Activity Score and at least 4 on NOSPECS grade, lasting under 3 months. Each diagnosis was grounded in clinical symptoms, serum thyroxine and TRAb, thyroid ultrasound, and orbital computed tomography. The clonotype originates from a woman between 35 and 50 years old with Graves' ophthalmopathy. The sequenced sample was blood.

The CDR3 DNA reads TGCGCCAGCAGCTCGATACAGGGCCGGAACACCGGGGAGCTGTTTTTT. It codes for CASSSIQGRNTGELFF. The chain uses TRBV5-1 and TRBJ2-2; weak D call: TRBD1 (6 bases). Trimming cost V 3 bases and J 1 base, with 13 bases left between them. Germline V gene data show CDR1 as SGHRS and CDR2 as YFSETQ. This CDR3 spans 16 amino acids.